A selection of T cell receptor beta chains follows, all from one sample in a study of post-analysis software for immune sequencing data. TCRdb reanalysed the PCR reads using MiXCR and keeps one entry per CDR3 protein. The top ten clones hold around 15% of a sample with roughly 410,000 distinct CDR3 sequences, roughly 35% of them seen once. Sequenced material: blood. All receptors come from a girl aged 10-17 years with multiple sclerosis. The CDR3 runs from the conserved cysteine through the conserved F or W. Each record gives: clone size, V gene, D gene, J gene, CDR3 DNA, CDR3 protein. The D gene is left open where the match is weak. A clone size is listed for some rows: how often the clone was seen (once, few, many), or a class if it is expanded.

few	TRBV5-6	NA	TRBJ1-2	TGTGCCAGCAGCTCTGTTATAATTGGCTACACCTTC	CASSSVIIGYTF
NA	TRBV7-2	TRBD1	TRBJ2-1	TGTGCCAGCAGCCTCGTTCGGGACAGGGTCCTTCTTAGTGAGCAGTTCTTC	CASSLVRDRVLLSEQFF
few	TRBV12-3/TRBV12-4	NA	TRBJ2-6	TGTGCCAGCAGTTTTATTCCATCTGGGGCCAACGTCCTGACTTTC	CASSFIPSGANVLTF
NA	TRBV5-6	TRBD2	TRBJ2-3	TGTGCCAGCAGGAAGCGGGGGGCGAGCACAGATACGCAGTATTTT	CASRKRGASTDTQYF
few	TRBV12-3/TRBV12-4	NA	TRBJ2-7	TGTGCCAGCGGACGGTCGATCTACGAGCAGTACTTC	CASGRSIYEQYF
NA	TRBV29-1	NA	TRBJ1-2	TGCAGCGTTGAAAAGACCAGGAGGGAGGGCTACACCTTC	CSVEKTRREGYTF
NA	TRBV7-3	TRBD2	TRBJ2-2	TGTGCCAGCAGCTTAATGGGACTAGCGGGCCCCACCGGGGAGCTGTTTTTT	CASSLMGLAGPTGELFF
few	TRBV12-3/TRBV12-4	TRBD2	TRBJ2-7	TGTGCCAGCAGTGATTGGGGCGGGGGGGTTTACGAGCAGTACTTC	CASSDWGGGVYEQYF
NA	TRBV6-5	NA	TRBJ1-6	TGTGCCAGCAGTTACACCGGGGTGGGGGCTTCACCCCTCCACTTT	CASSYTGVGASPLHF
few	TRBV4-1	NA	TRBJ2-3	TGCGCCAGCAGCCAAGGGGATCTGATCACAGATACGCAGTATTTT	CASSQGDLITDTQYF
few	TRBV20-1	TRBD1	TRBJ1-2	TGCAGTGCAGATGGGACAGGGGCCACTAGCTCCTATGGCTACACCTTC	CSADGTGATSSYGYTF
NA	TRBV7-2	NA	TRBJ2-7	TGTGCCAGCAGCTCATCCTACGTGCAGTACTTC	CASSSSYVQYF
NA	TRBV6-5	NA	TRBJ1-6	TGTGCCAGCAGTTCCCCGACTGGGGGCAATTCACCCCTCCACTTT	CASSSPTGGNSPLHF
NA	TRBV24-1	NA	TRBJ1-2	TGTGCCACCGGGAGGACGGTCAACTATGGCTACACCTTC	CATGRTVNYGYTF
few	TRBV20-1	NA	TRBJ1-5	TGCAGTGCTACGAGGGGGTTTATGGGCAATCAGCCCCAGCATTTT	CSATRGFMGNQPQHF
NA	TRBV5-5	TRBD1	TRBJ2-7	TGTGCCAGCAGCCTAAGATTCTTAACAGGGGGGTACGAGCAGTACTTC	CASSLRFLTGGYEQYF
few	TRBV4-3	NA	TRBJ2-3	TGCGCCAGCAGCCAAGCTCGGGGGAAGGGGAGAGCAGATACGCAGTATTTT	CASSQARGKGRADTQYF
NA	TRBV9	NA	TRBJ1-1	TGTGCCAGCAGCGTAGTAACGAACACTGAAGCTTTCTTT	CASSVVTNTEAFF
NA	TRBV28	TRBD1	TRBJ1-2	TGTGCCAACAGTTTAAGCCCCCGGACAGGAAAGTATGGCTACACCTTC	CANSLSPRTGKYGYTF
few	TRBV15	TRBD1	TRBJ1-5	TGTGCCACCAGCAGAGATTGGGGACAGGGGGACCATCAGCCCCAGCATTTT	CATSRDWGQGDHQPQHF
many	TRBV4-3	TRBD1	TRBJ2-3	TGCGCCAGCAGCCAAGAGGGACAGGCCCGCGCAGATACGCAGTATTTT	CASSQEGQARADTQYF
many	TRBV3-1	NA	TRBJ1-2	TGTGCCAGCAGCCAAGTGTCGGGGAGCGGCTATGGCTACACCTTC	CASSQVSGSGYGYTF